These 24 T cell receptor beta chains were sequenced from one sample in a study of PD-L1 blockade in urothelial cancer. The protocol was immunoSEQ multiplex PCR, while the TCRdb copy is restricted to in-frame clones and leaves out a portion. Here the sample spans over 2,000 clones, more than 30% being singletons. Source: tumor tissue, taken before atezolizumab (anti-PD-L1) treatment. The receptor source for this set is a man in his sixties with urothelial cancer.

The chain joins TRBV5-1 to TRBJ1-2; D gene ambiguous. CDR1 and CDR2 (germline): SGHRS, YFSETQ. This CDR3 region has 15 residues. Trimming cost V 0 bases and J 6 bases, with 15 bases left between them. CDR3: CASSLAEGLSDGYTF. DNA for the CDR3: TGCGCCAGCAGCTTGGCCGAGGGATTGAGTGATGGCTACACCTTC.

J is TRBJ1-2 and V is TRBV28, with no clear D. Germline V gene sequence: CDR1 MDHEN, CDR2 SYDVKM. The CDR3 is made up of 12 amino acids. V gave up 8 bases and J gave up 0 bases, with 7 bases separating them. The CDR3 nucleotides are TGTGCCAGCGCCGGGGCTAACTATGGCTACACCTTC. Its protein product is CASAGANYGYTF.

This clone occurred once. This chain connects TRBV19 to TRBJ2-1; no reliable D call. Germline V gene lookup returns CDR1 LNHDA and CDR2 SQIVND (reference sequence). The CDR3 is 12 amino acids. Trimming took 3 bases from V and 5 from J, leaving 5 bases between them. The CDR3 sequence: CASSIPDNEQFF. CDR3 bases: TGTGCCAGTAGTATCCCGGACAATGAGCAGTTCTTC.

This clone is classed as hyperexpanded (1% or more). This sequence joins TRBV11-3 and TRBJ2-3, with 14 nucleotides matching TRBD2. This CDR3 spans 17 amino acids. Germline loops: CDR1 SGHNT, CDR2 YENEEA. Unmatched junction bases numbered 7, after V lost 5 bases and J lost 3 bases. The CDR3 DNA is TGTGCCAGCAGCAGACGACTAGCGGGAGGGCCGACAGATACGCAGTATTTT. Residues: CASSRRLAGGPTDTQYF.

The V and J genes are TRBV28 and TRBJ1-1; unclear D gene. The CDR3 covers 14 residues. Germline V gene data show CDR1 as MDHEN and CDR2 as SYDVKM. V lost 6 bases and J 2 bases, leaving 13 bases between the germline ends. CDR3 nucleotides: TGTGCCAGCAGGGAAGGAAATATAAACACTGAAGCTTTCTTT. Its translation is CASREGNINTEAFF.

The chain combines TRBV12-5 with TRBJ2-3, with 13 bases matching TRBD2. Germline CDR1 and CDR2: LGHNT and FRNRAP. There are 16 residues in the CDR3. In nucleotides, the CDR3 is TGTGCCAGCACCCCCGGGACTAGCGGGGTCTGGGATACGCAGTATTTT. Encoded protein: CASTPGTSGVWDTQYF.

The genes are TRBV12-5 and TRBJ2-5; D is uncertain. CDR1 and CDR2 (germline): LGHNT, FRNRAP. Trimming left V 6 bases short and J 7 bases short, with 9 bases between. The CDR3 spans 11 residues. In nucleotides, the CDR3 is TGTGCTAGTGGCTCGGATGGGACCCAGTACTTC. Protein sequence: CASGSDGTQYF.

The CDR3 nucleotides are TGTGCCAGCTCACCACGCATCCAACGACTAGCGGGAAACAGCTACAATGAGCAGTTCTTC. Translating it yields CASSPRIQRLAGNSYNEQFF. J is TRBJ2-1 and V is TRBV18; 11 nucleotides match TRBD2. CDR1 KGHSH and CDR2 LQKENI come from the germline V gene. Trimming removed 1 base from V and 3 bases from J; junction bases left unmatched: 14. CDR3 size: 20 residues.

In this sample, this clone turned up a few times. This rearrangement joins TRBV30 to TRBJ2-7; D not resolved. V lost 3 bases and J lost 0, with 12 bases in between. This CDR3 has 14 residues. CDR1 and CDR2 (germline): GTSNPN, SVGIG (reference sequence). For the CDR3, the DNA is TGTGCCTGGAGACGCCCGGTAACCTCCTACGAGCAGTACTTC. Its protein product is CAWRRPVTSYEQYF. The full variable domain, its missing parts supplied by reference TRBV30 and TRBJ2-7, is SQTIHQWPATLVQPVGSPLSLECTVEGTSNPNLYWYRQAAGRGLQLLFYSVGIGQISSEVPQNLSASRPQDRQFILSSKKLLLSDSGFYLCAWRRPVTSYEQYFGPGTRLTVT.

The rearrangement joins TRBV5-1 to TRBJ2-4; TRBD2 is a possible D gene (5 bases). This CDR3 spans 14 amino acids. Per the germline V gene, CDR1 is SGHRS and CDR2 is YFSETQ. V was cut by 4 bases and J by 0 bases, with 8 bases left in between. As DNA, the CDR3 is TGCGCCAGCAGCATAGGACTAGCCAAAAACATTCAGTACTTC. Translation: CASSIGLAKNIQYF.

The chain has TRBV9 and TRBJ1-6; D remains ambiguous. Germline V gene data show CDR1 as SGDLS and CDR2 as YYNGEE. The V and J ends lost 0 bases and 9 bases respectively, with 13 bases between them. The length of the CDR3 is 15 residues. This CDR3 is CASSVGAGESSPLHF. The CDR3 DNA is TGTGCCAGCAGCGTAGGGGCAGGAGAGAGTTCACCCCTCCACTTT.

In this sample, this clone turned up a few times. This chain links TRBV29-1 with TRBJ2-7, with D unclear. Trimming stripped 1 base from V and 2 bases from J, with 12 bases between. The CDR3 length is 14 residues. Per germline, CDR1 SQVTM and CDR2 ANQGSEA. The DNA of the CDR3 is TGCAGCGTTGAAGTGCCTACTACAACCTACGAGCAGTACTTC. This encodes CSVEVPTTTYEQYF.

This clone came up a few times. V and J are TRBV6-8 and TRBJ2-7, with 7 bases lining up with TRBD1. V trimming: 6 bases; J trimming: 6 bases; junction bases outside the gene matches: 8. The CDR3 length is 13 residues. Germline CDR1 MNHGY, CDR2 SAAAGT. CDR3 in DNA: TGTGCCAGCAGAAGACAGGGCGATTCCGAGCAGTACTTC. Its translation: CASRRQGDSEQYF.

This clone was observed a few times. The rearrangement uses TRBV11-3 and TRBJ2-7; 8 positions match TRBD1. V lost 1 base to trimming and J lost 4 bases; unmatched junction nucleotides: 6. Germline V CDR1 and CDR2: SGHNT, YENEEA. The CDR3 is 15 residues long. CDR3 nucleotide sequence: TGTGCCAGCAGCTTAGTAGCAGGGGGCAGTTACGAGCAGTACTTC. Its translation is CASSLVAGGSYEQYF.

This rearrangement joins TRBV28 to TRBJ2-1; TRBD1 matches at 7 bases. There are 16 residues in the CDR3. Germline values: CDR1 MDHEN, CDR2 SYDVKM. J lost 3 bases, V lost 3 bases, and 8 bases had no gene match. The CDR3 nucleotides are TGTGCCAGCAGTTTTTCGGTACAGGGGAACTACAATGAGCAGTTCTTC. This encodes CASSFSVQGNYNEQFF.

The V call is TRBV5-1, the J call TRBJ2-2; 7 nucleotides align to TRBD2. V gave up 1 base and J gave up 4 bases; unmatched junction bases: 7. The CDR3 has 16 residues. Germline loops: CDR1 SGHRS, CDR2 YFSETQ. CDR3 nucleotides: TGCGCCAGCAGCTTGCGGGACTATCCTCGCACCGGGGAGCTGTTTTTT. Its protein is CASSLRDYPRTGELFF.

The J gene is TRBJ2-1, the V gene TRBV5-1, with 9 nucleotides matching TRBD2. The CDR3 covers 16 residues. Germline V CDR1 and CDR2: SGHRS, YFSETQ. The ends lost 1 base at V and 1 base at J; junction bases unmatched: 3. The CDR3 DNA follows: TGCGCCAGCAGCTTGTCGGCGGGAGGGTCCTACAATGAGCAGTTCTTC. Protein: CASSLSAGGSYNEQFF. The full variable domain, in which reference TRBV5-1 and TRBJ2-1 provide the parts outside the CDR3, is KAGVTQTPRYLIKTRGQQVTLSCSPISGHRSVSWYQQTPGQGLQFLFEYFSETQRNKGNFPGRFSGRQFSNSRSEMNVSTLELGDSALYLCASSLSAGGSYNEQFFGPGTRLTVL.

This clone is deemed medium-sized. The rearrangement uses TRBV4-1 and TRBJ2-3, with 11 bases identical to TRBD2. This CDR3 spans 17 amino acids. V shed 3 bases and J 1 base; nucleotides not matched to a gene: 6. Germline V CDR1 and CDR2: MGHRA, YSYEKL. This CDR3 is CASSHQLAGARTDTQYF. The CDR3 bases are TGCGCCAGCAGCCACCAACTAGCGGGGGCCCGCACAGATACGCAGTATTTT.

The rearrangement uses TRBV28 and TRBJ1-1, with D uncertain. The CDR3 has 15 residues. V was trimmed by 4 bases and J by 0 bases, leaving 12 bases between them. Per germline, CDR1 MDHEN and CDR2 SYDVKM. CDR3 coding DNA: TGTGCCAGCAGTTCACACAGCGGCATGAACACTGAAGCTTTCTTT. This codes for CASSSHSGMNTEAFF.

The rearrangement links TRBV10-3 to TRBJ2-3, with 8 positions matching TRBD2. The CDR3 runs 15 residues. The V and J ends lost 4 bases and 3 bases, in that order; junction bases with no gene match: 6. The germline CDR1 and CDR2 sequences are ENHRY and SYGVKD. CDR3 residues: CAISGGLGVTDTQYF. CDR3 bases: TGTGCCATCAGTGGGGGACTAGGTGTTACAGATACGCAGTATTTT.

A word on this clone: The junction shows a germline mismatch at one end, possibly a read error. The CDR3 spells CASSIDRGTPTGELFF. CDR3 bases: TGTGCCAGTAGTATTGATCGGGGGACCCCCACCGGGGAGTTGTTTTTT. This chain joins TRBV19 and TRBJ2-2, with D possibly TRBD2 on 6 matching bases. Germline assignment: CDR1 LNHDA and CDR2 SQIVND (reference sequence). This CDR3 comprises 16 residues.

This sequence joins TRBV5-1 and TRBJ1-2; D perhaps matches TRBD1 (6 bases). CDR3 length equals 14 residues. Germline V CDR1 and CDR2: SGHRS, YFSETQ. Trimming took 4 bases from V and 3 from J, leaving 13 bases between them. In DNA form, the CDR3 reads TGCGCCAGCAGCCTGACAGGTCGGTACTATGGCTACACCTTC. Translation: CASSLTGRYYGYTF.

This clone was observed a handful of times. V usage is TRBV28 and J usage is TRBJ2-5, with D maybe TRBD2 (5 bases). Germline V gives CDR1 MDHEN, CDR2 SYDVKM. The CDR3 contains 13 residues. V lost 2 bases to trimming and J lost 4 bases, with 8 bases between them. The DNA for the CDR3 is TGTGCCAGCAGTTTAGACTATAGAGAGACCCAGTACTTC. Translation: CASSLDYRETQYF. The full variable domain, in which reference TRBV28 and TRBJ2-5 provide the parts outside the CDR3, is DVKVTQSSRYLVKRTGEKVFLECVQDMDHENMFWYRQDPGLGLRLIYFSYDVKMKEKGDIPEGYSVSREKKERFSLILESASTNQTSMYLCASSLDYRETQYFGPGTRLLVL.

The chain couples TRBV11-3 to TRBJ1-1, with D unclear. The V and J ends lost 0 bases and 4 bases respectively, with 12 bases between them. CDR1 is SGHNT, CDR2 YENEEA, per germline. The CDR3 loop spans 15 amino acids. The CDR3 loop reads CASSLDSGPSTEAFF. CDR3 nucleotides: TGTGCCAGCAGCTTAGATTCGGGCCCTAGCACTGAAGCTTTCTTT.